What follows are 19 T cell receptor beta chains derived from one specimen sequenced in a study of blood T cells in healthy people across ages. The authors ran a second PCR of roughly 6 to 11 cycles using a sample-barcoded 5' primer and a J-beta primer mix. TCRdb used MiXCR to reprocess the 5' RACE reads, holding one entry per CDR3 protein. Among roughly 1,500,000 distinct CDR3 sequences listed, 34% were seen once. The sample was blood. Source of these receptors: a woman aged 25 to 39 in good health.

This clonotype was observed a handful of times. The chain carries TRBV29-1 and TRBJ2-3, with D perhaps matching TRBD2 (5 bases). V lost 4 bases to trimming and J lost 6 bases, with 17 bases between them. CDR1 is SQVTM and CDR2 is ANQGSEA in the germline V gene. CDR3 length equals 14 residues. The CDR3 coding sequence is TGCAGCGTTGGACGGGGTACAATTTGGGATACGCAGTATTTT. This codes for CSVGRGTIWDTQYF.

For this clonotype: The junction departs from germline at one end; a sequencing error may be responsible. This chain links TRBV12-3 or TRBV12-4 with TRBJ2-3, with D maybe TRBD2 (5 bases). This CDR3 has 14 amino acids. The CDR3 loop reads CASSFSLEGYTQYF. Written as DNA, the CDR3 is TGCGCCAGCAGTTTTTCCCTTGAGGGTTATACGCAGTATTTT.

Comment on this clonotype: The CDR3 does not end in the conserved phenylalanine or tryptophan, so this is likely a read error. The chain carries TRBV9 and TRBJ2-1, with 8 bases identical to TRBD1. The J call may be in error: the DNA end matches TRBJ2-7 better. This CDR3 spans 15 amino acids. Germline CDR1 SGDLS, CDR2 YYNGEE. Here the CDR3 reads CASSVSQGATYEQYS. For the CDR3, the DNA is TGTGCCAGCAGCGTAAGTCAGGGGGCGACCTACGAGCAGTACTCC.

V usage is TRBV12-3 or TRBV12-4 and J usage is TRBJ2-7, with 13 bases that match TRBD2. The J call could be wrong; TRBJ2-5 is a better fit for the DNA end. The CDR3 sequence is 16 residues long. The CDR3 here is CASSSRTSGRGETQYF. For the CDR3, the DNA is TGTGCCAGCAGTTCGAGGACTAGCGGGAGAGGGGAGACCCAGTACTTC.

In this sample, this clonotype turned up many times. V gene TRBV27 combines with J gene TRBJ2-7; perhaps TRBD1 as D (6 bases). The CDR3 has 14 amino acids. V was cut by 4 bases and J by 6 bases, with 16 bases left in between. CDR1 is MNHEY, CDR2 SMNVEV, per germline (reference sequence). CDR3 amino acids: CASSSTGSRAEQYF. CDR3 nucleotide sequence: TGTGCCAGCAGTTCAACAGGGAGCCGCGCCGAGCAGTACTTC.

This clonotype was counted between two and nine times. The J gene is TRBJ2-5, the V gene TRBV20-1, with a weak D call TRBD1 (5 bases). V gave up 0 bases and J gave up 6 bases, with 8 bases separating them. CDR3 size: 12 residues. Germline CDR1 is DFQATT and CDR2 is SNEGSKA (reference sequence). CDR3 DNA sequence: TGCAGTGCTAGAGAAGGGGAAAAGACCCAGTACTTC. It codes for CSAREGEKTQYF.

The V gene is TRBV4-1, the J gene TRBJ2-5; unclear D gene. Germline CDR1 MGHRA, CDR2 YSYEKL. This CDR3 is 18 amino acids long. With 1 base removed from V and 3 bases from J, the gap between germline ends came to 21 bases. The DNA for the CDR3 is TGCGCCAGCAGCCAAGTGGTTGATCCTACTACGGAAAAAGAGACCCAGTACTTC. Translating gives CASSQVVDPTTEKETQYF.

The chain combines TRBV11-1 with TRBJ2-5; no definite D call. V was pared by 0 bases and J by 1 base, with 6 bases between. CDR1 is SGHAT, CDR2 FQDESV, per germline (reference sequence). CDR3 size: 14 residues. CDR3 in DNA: TGTGCCAGCAGCTTAGCCTATGCCCAAGAGACCCAGTACTTC. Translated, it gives CASSLAYAQETQYF.

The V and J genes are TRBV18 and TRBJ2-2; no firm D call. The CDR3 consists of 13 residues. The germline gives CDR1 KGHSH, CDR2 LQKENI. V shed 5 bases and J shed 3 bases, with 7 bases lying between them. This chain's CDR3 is CASSVKYTGELFF. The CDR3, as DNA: TGTGCCAGCTCAGTTAAATACACCGGGGAGCTGTTTTTT.

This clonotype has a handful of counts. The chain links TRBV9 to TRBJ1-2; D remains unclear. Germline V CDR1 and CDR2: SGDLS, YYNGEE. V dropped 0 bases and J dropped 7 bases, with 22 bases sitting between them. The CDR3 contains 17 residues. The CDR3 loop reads CASSVDLREPAPGGYTF. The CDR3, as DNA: TGTGCCAGCAGCGTAGATCTCCGGGAGCCCGCTCCGGGTGGCTACACCTTC.

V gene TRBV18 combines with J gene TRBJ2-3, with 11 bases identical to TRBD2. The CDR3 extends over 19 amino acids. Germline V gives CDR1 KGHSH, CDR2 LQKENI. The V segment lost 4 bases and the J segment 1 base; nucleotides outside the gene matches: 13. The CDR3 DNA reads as TGTGCCAGCTCACTCGGGACTAGCGGAACCTCATCACGCACAGATACGCAGTATTTT. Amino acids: CASSLGTSGTSSRTDTQYF.

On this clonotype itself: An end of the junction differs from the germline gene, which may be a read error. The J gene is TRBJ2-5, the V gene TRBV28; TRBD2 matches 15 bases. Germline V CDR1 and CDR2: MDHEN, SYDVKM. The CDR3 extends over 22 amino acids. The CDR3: CASSLYFRDGLAGGEPQEIQYF. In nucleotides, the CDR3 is TGTGCCAGCAGTTTATATTTCCGAGACGGACTAGCGGGAGGGGAGCCACAAGAGATCCAGTACTTC.

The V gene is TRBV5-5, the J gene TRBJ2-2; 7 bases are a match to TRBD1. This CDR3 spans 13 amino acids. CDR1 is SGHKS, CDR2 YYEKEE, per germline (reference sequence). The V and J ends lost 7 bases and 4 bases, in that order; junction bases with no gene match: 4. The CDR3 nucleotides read TGTGCCAGCGCCCCAGGGGGCACCGGGGAGCTGTTTTTT. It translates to CASAPGGTGELFF.

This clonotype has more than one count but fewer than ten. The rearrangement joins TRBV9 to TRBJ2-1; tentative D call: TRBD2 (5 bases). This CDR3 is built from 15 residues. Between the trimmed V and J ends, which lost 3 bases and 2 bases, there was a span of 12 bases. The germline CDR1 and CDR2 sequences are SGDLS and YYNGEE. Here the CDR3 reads CASSARDSAYNEQFF. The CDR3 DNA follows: TGTGCCAGCAGCGCCCGGGATTCCGCCTACAATGAGCAGTTCTTC.

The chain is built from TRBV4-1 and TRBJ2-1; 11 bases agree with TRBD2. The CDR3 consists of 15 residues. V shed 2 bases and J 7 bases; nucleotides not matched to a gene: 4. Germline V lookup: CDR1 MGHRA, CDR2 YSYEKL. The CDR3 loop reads CASSQKTSGNNEQFF. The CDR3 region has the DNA TGCGCCAGCAGCCAAAAGACTAGCGGGAATAATGAGCAGTTCTTC.

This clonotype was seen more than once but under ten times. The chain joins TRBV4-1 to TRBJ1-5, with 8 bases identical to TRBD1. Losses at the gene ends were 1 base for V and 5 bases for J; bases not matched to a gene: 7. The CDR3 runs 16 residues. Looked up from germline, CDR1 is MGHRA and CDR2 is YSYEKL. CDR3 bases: TGCGCCAGCAGCCAAGTCTCCGGACAGGGCGATCAGCCCCAGCATTTT. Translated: CASSQVSGQGDQPQHF.

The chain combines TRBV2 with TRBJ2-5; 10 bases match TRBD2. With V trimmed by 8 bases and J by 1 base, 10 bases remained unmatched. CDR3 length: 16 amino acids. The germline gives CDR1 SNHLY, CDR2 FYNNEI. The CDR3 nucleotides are TGTGCCAGCGCCGGAAGGAGACTAGCGGGCCAAGAGACCCAGTACTTC. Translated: CASAGRRLAGQETQYF.

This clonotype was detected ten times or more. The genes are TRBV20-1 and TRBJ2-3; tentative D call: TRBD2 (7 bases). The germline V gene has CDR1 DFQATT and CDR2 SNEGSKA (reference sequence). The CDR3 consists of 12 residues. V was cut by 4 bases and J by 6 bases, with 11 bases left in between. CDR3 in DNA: TGCAGTGCTATCGGGGGGCACGATACGCAGTATTTT. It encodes CSAIGGHDTQYF.

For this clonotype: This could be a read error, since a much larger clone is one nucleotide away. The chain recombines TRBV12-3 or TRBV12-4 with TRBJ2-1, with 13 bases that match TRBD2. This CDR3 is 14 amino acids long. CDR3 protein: CVSSLTSGGAEQFF. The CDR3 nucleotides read TGTGTCAGCAGTTTAACTAGCGGGGGGGCTGAGCAGTTCTTC.